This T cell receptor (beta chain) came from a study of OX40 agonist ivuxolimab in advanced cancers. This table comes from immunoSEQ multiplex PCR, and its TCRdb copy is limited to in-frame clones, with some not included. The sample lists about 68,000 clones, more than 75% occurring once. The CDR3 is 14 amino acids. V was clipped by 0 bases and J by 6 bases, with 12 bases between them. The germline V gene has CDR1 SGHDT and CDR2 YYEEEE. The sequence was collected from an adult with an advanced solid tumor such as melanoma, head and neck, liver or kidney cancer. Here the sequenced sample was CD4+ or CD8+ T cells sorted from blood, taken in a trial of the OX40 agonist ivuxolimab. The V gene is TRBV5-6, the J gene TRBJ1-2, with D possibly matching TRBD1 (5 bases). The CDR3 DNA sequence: TGTGCCAGCAGCTTGGCAATGGGGACCGATGGCTACACCTTC. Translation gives CASSLAMGTDGYTF.